This T cell receptor beta chain emerged from a study of blood T cell repertoires in COVID-19. Looked up from germline, CDR1 is SGHRS and CDR2 is YFSETQ. Trimming took 5 bases from V and 0 from J, leaving 12 bases between them. The CDR3 has 15 amino acids. How the authors handled the data: Amplifying reference gene primers gave estimates of nucleated cell counts. Produced via immunoSEQ multiplex PCR; TCRdb's table is partial and in-frame only. V and J calls and clone size are copied from that table; D and trimming were computed from the DNA. This sample has 130,000 to 150,000 clones, with around 83% found just once. This clone was observed a single time.

This clonotype originated in a human donor with acute or convalescent COVID-19. The donor label of this sample is uncertain. Sequencing was carried out using peripheral blood. The chain links TRBV5-1 to TRBJ1-3, with D possibly being TRBD1 (6 bases). The CDR3 sequence: CASRVDSSSGNTIYF. The CDR3 region has the DNA TGCGCCAGCAGGGTGGACAGTTCCTCTGGAAACACCATATATTTT.